This TCR beta chain was sequenced for a study of T-cell memory formation after mild COVID-19. MiXCR, applied by TCRdb to the 5' RACE reads, yields one record per CDR3 protein. The repertoire holds approximately 500,000 distinct CDR3 sequences, with around 27% as singletons. V lost 4 bases to trimming and J lost 6 bases; unmatched junction nucleotides: 6. CDR3 length: 13 residues. Sequenced material: PBMCs or a T cell subset sorted from them (not recorded which). The TCR comes from an adult woman who had mild COVID-19 (a few samples of this study predate the infection). Cell type and time point are not known. This chain connects TRBV12-3 or TRBV12-4 to TRBJ2-7, with TRBD1 matching 7 bases. The CDR3 sequence is CASSSDRVSEQYF. CDR3 bases: TGTGCCAGCAGTTCCGACAGGGTCTCCGAGCAGTACTTC.